The rows below give T cell receptor beta chains drawn from one sample of a study of shared clonotypes between healthy human individuals. This table comes from immunoSEQ multiplex PCR, and its TCRdb copy is limited to in-frame clones, with some not included. The repertoire holds 470,000 or so clones, with about 78% as singletons. Source material: PBMCs. Source of these receptors: a woman aged 40 to 49 in good health. Some clones in this sample may be carry-over from other donors' samples. Each CDR3 is given with its conserved first and last residue. Fields, in order: clone size, V gene, D gene, CDR3 length, J gene, CDR3 protein, CDR3 DNA. The D gene is left open where the match is weak. Expanded clones get a size class; other rows say once, few or many, or leave the size out.

clone_size: -
v_call: TRBV28
d_call: TRBD1
cdr3_length: 14
j_call: TRBJ2-5
cdr3_aa: CASSDTGGQETQYF
cdr3_nt: TGTGCCAGCAGTGATACAGGGGGGCAAGAGACCCAGTACTTC

clone_size: few
v_call: TRBV19
d_call: TRBD1
cdr3_length: 16
j_call: TRBJ2-5
cdr3_aa: CASSISWTGVTETQYF
cdr3_nt: TGTGCCAGTAGTATTAGTTGGACAGGGGTTACGGAGACCCAGTACTTC

clone_size: -
v_call: TRBV28
d_call: TRBD2
cdr3_length: 15
j_call: TRBJ2-5
cdr3_aa: CASRRGVGSQETQYF
cdr3_nt: TGTGCCAGCAGACGGGGGGTAGGATCACAAGAGACCCAGTACTTC

clone_size: -
v_call: TRBV5-1
d_call: -
cdr3_length: 15
j_call: TRBJ1-2
cdr3_aa: CASSLADAREWDYTF
cdr3_nt: TGCGCCAGCAGCTTGGCCGATGCCAGGGAGTGGGACTACACCTTC

clone_size: -
v_call: TRBV6-1
d_call: -
cdr3_length: 13
j_call: TRBJ1-1
cdr3_aa: CASEGIRNTEAFF
cdr3_nt: TGTGCCAGCGAGGGGATAAGAAACACTGAAGCTTTCTTT

clone_size: -
v_call: TRBV28
d_call: TRBD1
cdr3_length: 15
j_call: TRBJ1-5
cdr3_aa: CASSSAEGAAQPQHF
cdr3_nt: TGTGCCAGCAGTTCCGCCGAGGGGGCAGCTCAGCCCCAGCATTTT

clone_size: -
v_call: TRBV15
d_call: TRBD1
cdr3_length: 20
j_call: TRBJ2-1
cdr3_aa: CATSKTPGQGRGLTYNEQFF
cdr3_nt: TGTGCCACCAGCAAGACGCCGGGACAGGGTAGGGGCCTTACGTACAATGAGCAGTTCTTC

clone_size: -
v_call: TRBV9
d_call: TRBD2
cdr3_length: 15
j_call: TRBJ2-7
cdr3_aa: CASSVGPSGTYEQYF
cdr3_nt: TGTGCCAGCAGCGTCGGGCCTAGCGGGACCTACGAGCAGTACTTC

clone_size: -
v_call: TRBV15
d_call: -
cdr3_length: 16
j_call: TRBJ2-5
cdr3_aa: CATSRDRRRGQETQYF
cdr3_nt: TGTGCCACCAGCAGAGATAGGAGGAGGGGGCAAGAGACCCAGTACTTC

clone_size: -
v_call: TRBV10-3
d_call: TRBD2
cdr3_length: 17
j_call: TRBJ2-7
cdr3_aa: CAISVASGSIISYEQYF
cdr3_nt: TGTGCCATCAGTGTGGCTAGCGGGAGTATTATAAGCTACGAGCAGTACTTC

clone_size: -
v_call: TRBV30
d_call: TRBD1
cdr3_length: 14
j_call: TRBJ1-2
cdr3_aa: CAWSAGGQGALYTF
cdr3_nt: TGTGCCTGGAGTGCCGGGGGACAGGGGGCACTCTACACCTTC

clone_size: -
v_call: TRBV5-1
d_call: TRBD2
cdr3_length: 15
j_call: TRBJ2-7
cdr3_aa: CASSLTGTRSYEQYF
cdr3_nt: TGCGCCAGCAGCCTCACCGGGACTAGATCCTACGAGCAGTACTTC

clone_size: many
v_call: TRBV7-6
d_call: TRBD2
cdr3_length: 17
j_call: TRBJ2-1
cdr3_aa: CASSLASMGGGYNEQFF
cdr3_nt: TGTGCCAGCAGCTTAGCCTCTATGGGCGGGGGCTACAATGAGCAGTTCTTC

clone_size: -
v_call: TRBV28
d_call: -
cdr3_length: 15
j_call: TRBJ2-3
cdr3_aa: CASSNPTRATDTQYF
cdr3_nt: TGTGCCAGCAGCAACCCTACCCGTGCCACAGATACGCAGTATTTT

clone_size: -
v_call: TRBV7-8
d_call: -
cdr3_length: 13
j_call: TRBJ1-6
cdr3_aa: CASSLSFDSPLHF
cdr3_nt: TGTGCCAGCAGCCTCTCATTCGATTCACCCCTCCACTTT

clone_size: -
v_call: TRBV15
d_call: TRBD2
cdr3_length: 14
j_call: TRBJ2-1
cdr3_aa: CATSSGTSGHGLFF
cdr3_nt: TGTGCCACCAGCAGTGGGACTAGCGGGCACGGACTTTTCTTC

clone_size: -
v_call: TRBV16
d_call: -
cdr3_length: 15
j_call: TRBJ1-3
cdr3_aa: CASSQSGSSGNTIYF
cdr3_nt: TGTGCCAGCAGCCAATCGGGCAGCTCTGGAAACACCATATATTTT

clone_size: once
v_call: TRBV5-5
d_call: -
cdr3_length: 15
j_call: TRBJ1-4
cdr3_aa: CASSLSGSVDEKLFF
cdr3_nt: TGTGCCAGCAGCTTGTCGGGCAGCGTAGATGAAAAACTGTTTTTT

clone_size: few
v_call: TRBV5-1
d_call: -
cdr3_length: 13
j_call: TRBJ2-1
cdr3_aa: CASSLGGLNEQFF
cdr3_nt: TGCGCCAGCAGCTTGGGGGGGCTGAATGAGCAGTTCTTC

clone_size: -
v_call: TRBV15
d_call: -
cdr3_length: 15
j_call: TRBJ1-2
cdr3_aa: CATSRDRAGYYGYTF
cdr3_nt: TGTGCCACCAGCAGAGATCGGGCAGGGTACTATGGCTACACCTTC

clone_size: -
v_call: TRBV19
d_call: TRBD2
cdr3_length: 20
j_call: TRBJ2-1
cdr3_aa: CASSIRGRGTSKGSYNEQFF
cdr3_nt: TGTGCCAGTAGTATACGGGGGCGTGGGACTAGCAAGGGGTCCTACAATGAGCAGTTCTTC

clone_size: -
v_call: TRBV5-4
d_call: -
cdr3_length: 12
j_call: TRBJ2-7
cdr3_aa: CASSGDTGEQYF
cdr3_nt: TGTGCCAGCAGTGGGGATACGGGCGAGCAGTACTTC

clone_size: -
v_call: TRBV25-1
d_call: -
cdr3_length: 15
j_call: TRBJ1-1
cdr3_aa: CASSEWNLGSTEAFF
cdr3_nt: TGTGCCAGTAGTGAATGGAATCTGGGTTCCACTGAAGCTTTCTTT

clone_size: -
v_call: TRBV28
d_call: -
cdr3_length: 14
j_call: TRBJ1-4
cdr3_aa: CTSTSHATNEKLFF
cdr3_nt: TGTACCAGCACCTCACATGCAACTAATGAAAAACTGTTTTTT

clone_size: -
v_call: TRBV5-1
d_call: -
cdr3_length: 16
j_call: TRBJ2-2
cdr3_aa: CASSQTPDREAGELFF
cdr3_nt: TGCGCCAGCAGCCAGACGCCCGACAGAGAGGCCGGGGAGCTGTTTTTT

clone_size: -
v_call: TRBV7-3
d_call: TRBD2
cdr3_length: 15
j_call: TRBJ2-7
cdr3_aa: CASSRSSGSQHEQYF
cdr3_nt: TGTGCCAGCAGCCGCTCTAGCGGGAGTCAGCACGAGCAGTACTTC

clone_size: once
v_call: TRBV5-4
d_call: -
cdr3_length: 16
j_call: TRBJ2-2
cdr3_aa: CASRLPGNPNTGELFF
cdr3_nt: TGTGCCAGCAGGTTGCCGGGAAACCCAAACACCGGGGAGCTGTTTTTT

clone_size: once
v_call: TRBV15
d_call: -
cdr3_length: 15
j_call: TRBJ1-4
cdr3_aa: CATSRGGRENEKLFF
cdr3_nt: TGTGCCACCAGCAGGGGGGGCAGAGAAAATGAAAAACTGTTTTTT

clone_size: few
v_call: TRBV5-1
d_call: -
cdr3_length: 21
j_call: TRBJ1-1
cdr3_aa: CASSGGVLGGPTGRGNTEAFF
cdr3_nt: TGCGCCAGCAGCGGAGGGGTCCTGGGGGGACCGACAGGTCGAGGGAACACTGAAGCTTTCTTT

clone_size: -
v_call: TRBV5-1
d_call: -
cdr3_length: 16
j_call: TRBJ1-3
cdr3_aa: CASSYGYAGTGNTIYF
cdr3_nt: TGCGCCAGCAGCTACGGGTACGCAGGGACTGGAAACACCATATATTTT

clone_size: -
v_call: TRBV29-1
d_call: -
cdr3_length: 14
j_call: TRBJ2-5
cdr3_aa: CSAGSGTLQETQYF
cdr3_nt: TGCAGCGCTGGCTCCGGGACACTCCAAGAGACCCAGTACTTC

clone_size: once
v_call: TRBV14
d_call: TRBD2
cdr3_length: 16
j_call: TRBJ2-2
cdr3_aa: CASSHNLGGRTGELFF
cdr3_nt: TGTGCCAGCAGCCATAATCTTGGCGGGAGGACCGGGGAGCTGTTTTTT

clone_size: -
v_call: TRBV18
d_call: -
cdr3_length: 15
j_call: TRBJ2-1
cdr3_aa: CASSPGVAFDGEQFF
cdr3_nt: TGTGCCAGCTCACCAGGGGTAGCCTTTGACGGTGAGCAGTTCTTC

clone_size: -
v_call: TRBV5-1
d_call: TRBD1
cdr3_length: 15
j_call: TRBJ1-4
cdr3_aa: CASSLAGTGNEKLFF
cdr3_nt: TGCGCCAGCAGCTTGGCGGGGACAGGGAATGAAAAACTGTTTTTT

clone_size: -
v_call: TRBV29-1
d_call: -
cdr3_length: 15
j_call: TRBJ2-2
cdr3_aa: CSVRTGIANTGKLFF
cdr3_nt: TGCAGCGTAAGGACGGGGATCGCGAACACCGGGAAGCTGTTTTTT

clone_size: -
v_call: TRBV27
d_call: -
cdr3_length: 13
j_call: TRBJ2-2
cdr3_aa: CASSFWNTGELFF
cdr3_nt: TGTGCCAGCAGTTTTTGGAACACCGGGGAGCTGTTTTTT

clone_size: -
v_call: TRBV20-1
d_call: -
cdr3_length: 11
j_call: TRBJ2-7
cdr3_aa: CSATGLYEQYF
cdr3_nt: TGCAGTGCCACAGGGCTCTACGAGCAGTACTTC

clone_size: -
v_call: TRBV11-3
d_call: -
cdr3_length: 12
j_call: TRBJ2-1
cdr3_aa: CASSSQTNEQFF
cdr3_nt: TGTGCCAGCAGTAGCCAAACCAATGAGCAGTTCTTC

clone_size: -
v_call: TRBV18
d_call: -
cdr3_length: 15
j_call: TRBJ1-1
cdr3_aa: CASSPPVTRNTEAFF
cdr3_nt: TGTGCCAGCTCACCACCTGTTACTAGGAACACTGAAGCTTTCTTT

clone_size: few
v_call: TRBV4-2
d_call: -
cdr3_length: 15
j_call: TRBJ1-2
cdr3_aa: CASSQDIGDNYGYTF
cdr3_nt: TGTGCCAGCAGCCAAGATATAGGGGATAACTATGGCTACACCTTC

clone_size: -
v_call: TRBV7-2
d_call: TRBD2
cdr3_length: 15
j_call: TRBJ2-1
cdr3_aa: CASSFERDSYNEQFF
cdr3_nt: TGTGCCAGCAGCTTCGAGCGGGACTCCTACAATGAGCAGTTCTTC